Below are 16 T cell receptor beta chains sequenced from a single sample in a study of post-analysis software for immune sequencing data (dated by TCRdb to the mid-2010s). Results the study describes overall, beyond this receptor: Patients showed significantly higher frequencies than controls for about 5 TRBV segments, among them TRBV5-6, TRBV5-1 and TRBV20-1.

These receptors' targets are unknown. Libraries were prepared through PCR. Sequencer: Illumina HiSeq 2500. Unique molecular identifiers were incorporated into TCR beta cDNA libraries to reduce PCR and sequencing biases. TCRdb applied fastp at Q25 and MiXCR to the public reads, then kept only in-frame beta chains. Every CDR3 protein is listed once, alongside the most common genes and DNA of its rows. The sample has fewer than 850,000 distinct CDR3 sequences on record, around 27% of them singletons. Together, the top ten hold more than 0.55% of the sample. Sequenced material: blood. The source of these receptors is a girl aged 10 to 17 with multiple sclerosis.

The chain uses TRBV15 and TRBJ1-1; TRBD1 is a possible D gene (5 bases). Germline V gene lookup returns CDR1 LNHNV and CDR2 YYDKDF (reference sequence). V shed 3 bases and J shed 0 bases, with 17 bases lying between them. The CDR3 has 17 amino acids. The CDR3 reads CATSRSPAGIMNTEAFF. For the CDR3, the DNA is TGTGCCACCAGCAGGAGCCCAGCAGGGATCATGAACACTGAAGCTTTCTTT. Full variable domain (rest looked up from reference TRBV15 and TRBJ1-1): DAMVIQNPRYQVTQFGKPVTLSCSQTLNHNVMYWYQQKSSQAPKLLFHYYDKDFNNEADTPDNFQSRRPNTSFCFLDIRSPGLGDTAMYLCATSRSPAGIMNTEAFFGQGTRLTVV.

The chain joins TRBV21-1 to TRBJ2-1. TRBV21-1 is termed a pseudogene. The CDR3 consists of 14 residues. CDR3 sequence reads: CASSIRGAGDEQFF. CDR3 sequence (DNA): TGTGCCAGCAGCATTCGGGGTGCTGGGGATGAGCAGTTCTTC.

The rearrangement links TRBV7-2 to TRBJ1-5; 8 positions match TRBD1. CDR1 SGHTA and CDR2 FQGNSA come from the germline V gene. V lost 3 bases to trimming and J lost 0 bases; unmatched junction nucleotides: 4. The CDR3 is 16 amino acids. The CDR3 spells CASSFPGGYSNQPQHF. The CDR3, as DNA: TGTGCCAGCAGCTTCCCAGGGGGCTATAGCAATCAGCCCCAGCATTTT. Complete variable domain (other parts from reference TRBV7-2 and TRBJ1-5): GAGVSQSPSNKVTEKGKDVELRCDPISGHTALYWYRQSLGQGLEFLIYFQGNSAPDKSGLPSDRFSAERTGGSVSTLTIQRTQQEDSAVYLCASSFPGGYSNQPQHFGDGTRLSIL.

V gene TRBV20-1 combines with J gene TRBJ1-6; a possible D gene is TRBD1 (5 bases). Germline V lookup: CDR1 DFQATT, CDR2 SNEGSKA (reference sequence). CDR3 size: 11 residues. V lost 6 bases and J 10 bases, leaving 10 bases between the germline ends. CDR3 bases: TGCAGTGCATGGAGGGACTCACCCCTCCACTTT. It specifies CSAWRDSPLHF.

The chain couples TRBV20-1 to TRBJ1-1, with a tentative D call TRBD1 (5 bases). Germline-derived CDR1 and CDR2 are DFQATT and SNEGSKA (reference sequence). The V gene lost 3 bases and the J gene lost 2 bases, with 10 bases spanning the gap. The CDR3 runs to 13 residues. This chain's CDR3 is CSARNGGNTEAFF. CDR3 nucleotides: TGCAGTGCTAGGAATGGGGGTAACACTGAAGCTTTCTTT.

This clonotype appeared a few times. J is TRBJ2-6 and V is TRBV5-1; D may be TRBD1 (5 bases). Germline V CDR1 and CDR2: SGHRS, YFSETQ. The ends were cut back, 2 bases at V and 2 bases at J, with 8 bases in the middle. This CDR3 has 15 amino acids. CDR3 sequence (DNA): TGCGCCAGCAGCTTCAGGGATGCTGGGGCCAACGTCCTGACTTTC. It is translated as CASSFRDAGANVLTF.

The chain carries TRBV20-1 and TRBJ2-5; D remains ambiguous. The J call may be wrong; the DNA end is better matched by TRBJ2-7. In germline, CDR1 is DFQATT, CDR2 SNEGSKA (reference sequence). The CDR3 runs 11 residues. As DNA, the CDR3 is TGCAGTGCCCGCAGGTGGAGCGAGCAGTACTTC. It translates to CSARRWSEQYF.

V and J are TRBV4-3 and TRBJ2-4; 11 bases are a match to TRBD2. CDR3 length: 17 residues. Trimming took 1 base from V and 6 from J; bases not matched to a gene: 8. Germline V gene data show CDR1 as LGHNA and CDR2 as YSLEER. CDR3 sequence reads: CASSQGTSGSPANIQYF. As DNA, the CDR3 is TGCGCCAGCAGCCAAGGAACTAGCGGGAGTCCCGCAAACATTCAGTACTTC.

At least ten counts were recorded for this clonotype. The rearrangement uses TRBV7-2 and TRBJ2-3, with 13 bases lining up with TRBD2. The CDR3 is 16 amino acids. With 5 bases clipped from V and 2 bases from J, the junction kept 4 bases outside the gene matches. Germline V gene lookup returns CDR1 SGHTA and CDR2 FQGNSA. CDR3 loop: CASSRGLAGFTDTQYF. The CDR3 bases are TGTGCCAGCAGCCGGGGACTAGCGGGATTCACAGATACGCAGTATTTT.

The V gene is TRBV5-8, the J gene TRBJ2-1; D possibly corresponds to TRBD2 (5 bases). With 2 bases removed from V and 3 bases from J, the gap between germline ends came to 12 bases. CDR1 and CDR2 from the germline V gene are SGHTS and YDEGEE. The CDR3 spans 15 residues. The CDR3: CASSLLGKNYNEQFF. Here the CDR3 DNA reads TGTGCCAGCAGCTTACTAGGGAAGAACTACAATGAGCAGTTCTTC.

This sequence joins TRBV20-1 and TRBJ2-3, with D possibly TRBD2 on 6 matching bases. The germline V gene encodes CDR1 DFQATT and CDR2 SNEGSKA (reference sequence). The V gene lost 4 bases and the J gene lost 5 bases, with 16 bases spanning the gap. This CDR3 is built from 14 residues. The CDR3 DNA follows: TGCAGTGCTATAAATACAGGAGGGAGAGATACGCAGTATTTT. This gives the protein CSAINTGGRDTQYF.

V and J are TRBV29-1 and TRBJ1-5, with TRBD1 matching 9 bases. The CDR3 is 14 residues long. The trim removed 6 bases at V and 9 bases at J, leaving 12 bases unmatched. The germline CDR1 and CDR2 sequences are SQVTM and ANQGSEA. CDR3 region: CSVRYPGQGAPQHF. CDR3 bases: TGCAGCGTCCGATACCCGGGACAGGGTGCGCCCCAGCATTTT.

This chain connects TRBV4-3 to TRBJ2-3, with 14 bases aligning to TRBD2. The CDR3 runs to 21 residues. Germline-derived CDR1 and CDR2 are LGHNA and YSLEER. Losses at the gene ends were 0 bases for V and 2 bases for J; bases not matched to a gene: 13. The CDR3 region is CASSQDRPRTSGRHLTDTQYF. CDR3 DNA sequence: TGCGCCAGCAGCCAAGATCGACCAAGGACTAGCGGGAGGCACCTCACAGATACGCAGTATTTT.

The gene calls are TRBV28 and TRBJ2-5; 13 positions agree with TRBD2. The J call is uncertain, as TRBJ2-7 better fits the DNA end. The CDR3 length is 15 residues. Germline loops: CDR1 MDHEN, CDR2 SYDVKM. DNA for the CDR3: TGTGCCAGCAAACCCGGGACTAGCGGGGCTTACGAGCAGTACTTC. Amino acid sequence: CASKPGTSGAYEQYF.

This clonotype has only a few counts. The chain links TRBV9 to TRBJ2-5; 8 bases are shared with TRBD1. The J call is doubtful: the DNA matches TRBJ2-7 better. The germline CDR1 and CDR2 sequences are SGDLS and YYNGEE. This CDR3 contains 17 residues. The CDR3 loop is CASSVAGGGFGVFEQYF. DNA of the CDR3: TGTGCCAGCAGCGTAGCAGGGGGCGGCTTCGGAGTCTTCGAGCAGTACTTC.

This clonotype was seen a few times. This chain connects TRBV27 to TRBJ2-7, with no clear D. Trimming took off 8 bases at V and 0 bases at J, with 14 bases between the two ends. There are 14 residues in the CDR3. Germline V CDR1 and CDR2: MNHEY, SMNVEV (reference sequence). The CDR3 DNA follows: TGTGCCAGCGGCTTTTACCGGAGCTCCTACGAGCAGTACTTC. The encoded protein is CASGFYRSSYEQYF.